This T cell receptor beta chain was found in a study of cytomegalovirus exposure and HLA in healthy donors. Findings and limits, study-wide: Donors were assumed by presence/absence analyses to have roughly uniform sequencing depth.

This clone was seen a few times. Its specificity is not known. Amplification used 60 Vbeta primers and 13 Jbeta primers. Some clones are missing from TCRdb's copy, which holds only in-frame ones; the method was immunoSEQ multiplex PCR. The sample has under 150,000 clones, 65% to 80% seen once. The receptor's source is a woman aged 40 to 49 in good health and CMV-seronegative. Sequenced: PBMCs.

The CDR3 DNA reads TGCGCCAGCAGCTTGGTATCTTTTGGTGGGAGAGGATATAATTCACCCCTCCACTTT. Amino acid sequence: CASSLVSFGGRGYNSPLHF. The chain couples TRBV5-1 to TRBJ1-6, with D uncertain. CDR3 length equals 19 residues. V was shortened by 0 bases and J by 4 bases, with 20 bases between the two germline ends. Germline CDR1 SGHRS, CDR2 YFSETQ.